A single sample is the source of the 23 T cell receptor beta chains below, sequenced in a study of somatic mutations in cytotoxic T cells in rheumatoid arthritis. Libraries were prepared by immunoSEQ multiplex PCR; TCRdb keeps only in-frame clonotypes and omits some of them. This sample carries 15,000 to 20,000 clones, approximately 75% of them seen once, and the ten largest clones take about 12%. The sequencing sample was made of CD8+ T cells sorted from blood. The receptors shown here come from an adult with rheumatoid arthritis.

The gene calls are TRBV15 and TRBJ2-3, with TRBD1 matching 7 bases. CDR3 length: 14 amino acids. CDR1 is LNHNV and CDR2 is YYDKDF in the germline V gene (reference sequence). Trimming at V came to 0 bases and at J to 6 bases, leaving 3 bases not matched to a gene. The CDR3 loop is CATSREKQGDTQYF. The CDR3 region has the DNA TGTGCCACCAGCAGAGAGAAACAGGGGGATACGCAGTATTTT. Complete variable domain (other parts from reference TRBV15 and TRBJ2-3): DAMVIQNPRYQVTQFGKPVTLSCSQTLNHNVMYWYQQKSSQAPKLLFHYYDKDFNNEADTPDNFQSRRPNTSFCFLDIRSPGLGDTAMYLCATSREKQGDTQYFGPGTRLTVL.

The rearrangement uses TRBV2 and TRBJ2-3, with 7 bases that match TRBD1. Germline trimming cut 11 bases from V and 3 bases from J; bases unmatched to any gene: 8. The CDR3 sequence is 13 residues long. In germline, CDR1 is SNHLY, CDR2 FYNNEI. The DNA of the CDR3 is TGTGCCGGACGGGACAGAGAGACAGATACGCAGTATTTT. This gives the protein CAGRDRETDTQYF.

This clone occurred once. The V call is TRBV5-1, the J call TRBJ2-3; 9 bases match TRBD1. This CDR3 comprises 15 residues. Germline V gives CDR1 SGHRS, CDR2 YFSETQ. Trimming took 2 bases from V and 4 from J; bases not matched to a gene: 5. The CDR3 here is CASSLYTGGSDTQYF. In DNA, the CDR3 is TGCGCCAGCAGCTTATATACAGGGGGCTCAGATACGCAGTATTTT.

V and J are TRBV7-9 and TRBJ2-7; 8 nucleotides agree with TRBD1. The CDR3 sequence is 15 residues long. V was clipped by 4 bases and J by 7 bases; unmatched bases: 12. The germline gives CDR1 SEHNR, CDR2 FQNEAQ (reference sequence). CDR3 DNA sequence: TGTGCCAGCAGCTCGTCTAACAGGGGGTCGGGTGAGCAGTACTTC. Amino acids: CASSSSNRGSGEQYF.

CDR3: CAWSGQFYGYTF. The DNA for the CDR3 is TGTGCCTGGAGTGGGCAGTTCTATGGCTACACCTTC. The V gene is TRBV30, the J gene TRBJ1-2; no definite D call. The CDR3 has 12 amino acids. In germline, CDR1 is GTSNPN, CDR2 SVGIG (reference sequence). V dropped 1 base and J dropped 4 bases, with 7 bases sitting between them.

V usage is TRBV6-5 and J usage is TRBJ2-1, with D possibly matching TRBD1 (5 bases). CDR1 and CDR2 from the germline V gene are MNHEY and SVGAGI. Trimming took off 6 bases at V and 9 bases at J, with 15 bases between the two ends. The CDR3 has 13 amino acids. CDR3 in DNA: TGTGCCAGCAGACAACAAAGGGGCAGTGAGCAGTTCTTC. Amino acids: CASRQQRGSEQFF.

In its sample, this clone was seen a few times. This CDR3 is also generated by other DNA sequences in the sample. The V call is TRBV6-1, the J call TRBJ2-7; the match to TRBD2 covers 7 bases. V shed 7 bases, J shed 2 bases, and the junction held 11 bases outside the gene matches. CDR1 is MNHNS, CDR2 SASEGT, per germline. The CDR3 sequence is 15 residues long. The CDR3 DNA sequence: TGTGCCAGCACCCCGTCGGCTAGCGGAGCCTACGAGCAGTACGTC. This codes for CASTPSASGAYEQYV.

This clone was seen only once. The chain carries TRBV4-1 and TRBJ2-5; D unresolved. Trimming removed 0 bases at V and 4 bases at J, with 9 bases between. This CDR3 has 14 residues. Germline lookup yields CDR1 MGHRA and CDR2 YSYEKL. CDR3 region: CASSQEKPSETQYF. CDR3 DNA sequence: TGCGCCAGCAGCCAAGAGAAACCCTCAGAGACCCAGTACTTC.

Concerning this clone itself: The germline gene is not matched at one end of the junction; a read error may be the cause. The chain has TRBV7-7 and TRBJ2-2; D is unresolved. The germline V gene encodes CDR1 SSHAT and CDR2 FNYEAQ (reference sequence). The CDR3 length is 14 residues. CDR3 sequence (DNA): TGTGCTAGCAGCTTGAGCTCGGTAACCGGGGAGCTGTTTTTT. Its protein is CASSLSSVTGELFF. The whole variable domain, filled in from reference TRBV7-7 and TRBJ2-2, reads GAGVSQSPRYKVTKRGQDVTLRCDPISSHATLYWYQQALGQGPEFLTYFNYEAQPDKSGLPSDRFSAERPEGSISTLTIQRTEQRDSAMYRCASSLSSVTGELFFGEGSRLTVL.

This clone showed up just a few times. The chain joins TRBV9 to TRBJ1-1; 7 positions match TRBD1. Germline CDR1 SGDLS, CDR2 YYNGEE. Losses at the gene ends were 4 bases for V and 1 base for J; bases not matched to a gene: 7. The CDR3 contains 15 residues. The CDR3 nucleotides are TGTGCCAGCAGCACTGGACAGGTAACGAACACTGAAGCTTTCTTT. Translated, it gives CASSTGQVTNTEAFF. Complete variable domain (other parts from reference TRBV9 and TRBJ1-1): DSGVTQTPKHLITATGQRVTLRCSPRSGDLSVYWYQQSLDQGLQFLIQYYNGEERAKGNILERFSAQQFPDLHSELNLSSLELGDSALYFCASSTGQVTNTEAFFGQGTRLTVV.

The chain links TRBV7-9 to TRBJ2-3; 11 bases fit TRBD2. Germline V gives CDR1 SEHNR, CDR2 FQNEAQ (reference sequence). The length of the CDR3 is 18 residues. J was trimmed by 2 bases and V by 3 bases; bases with no gene match: 10. CDR3 in DNA: TGTGCCAGCAGCTTCCCAGCGAGACTAGCGGGGAACACAGATACGCAGTATTTT. It encodes CASSFPARLAGNTDTQYF.

The V call is TRBV11-3, the J call TRBJ2-4, with 7 positions matching TRBD1. The ends lost 5 bases at V and 6 bases at J; junction bases unmatched: 7. Germline lookup yields CDR1 SGHNT and CDR2 YENEEA. The CDR3 is made up of 14 amino acids. The CDR3 reads CASSHRDRPNIQYF. The CDR3 region has the DNA TGTGCCAGCAGCCACCGGGACAGACCAAACATTCAGTACTTC.

This clone was seen a few times. This chain connects TRBV30 to TRBJ2-2, with D unclear. Germline V gene sequence: CDR1 GTSNPN, CDR2 SVGIG (reference sequence). With 6 bases removed from V and 3 bases from J, the gap between germline ends came to 2 bases. This CDR3 contains 10 residues. In nucleotides, the CDR3 is TGTGCCTGTCACACCGGGGAGCTGTTTTTT. Amino acids: CACHTGELFF.

Written as DNA, the CDR3 is TGTGCCAGCAGCTTTTGGGACAGGACACCCCACAATGAGCAGTTCTTC. It encodes CASSFWDRTPHNEQFF. V gene TRBV11-2 combines with J gene TRBJ2-1; TRBD1 aligns across 8 bases. In germline, CDR1 is SGHAT, CDR2 FQNNGV. This CDR3 is built from 16 residues. Trimming took 3 bases from V and 5 from J; bases not matched to a gene: 9. Full variable domain (missing parts from reference TRBV11-2 and TRBJ2-1): EAGVAQSPRYKIIEKRQSVAFWCNPISGHATLYWYQQILGQGPKLLIQFQNNGVVDDSQLPKDRFSAERLKGVDSTLKIQPAKLEDSAVYLCASSFWDRTPHNEQFFGPGTRLTVL.

This chain uses TRBV27 with TRBJ2-3; maybe TRBD2 (6 bases). The CDR3 is made up of 13 amino acids. Germline loops: CDR1 MNHEY, CDR2 SMNVEV (reference sequence). V was shortened by 1 base and J by 4 bases, with 6 bases between the two germline ends. The CDR3 nucleotides read TGTGCCAGCAGTTTATGGAGGGCAGATACGCAGTATTTT. Translation gives CASSLWRADTQYF.

This chain uses TRBV27 with TRBJ2-1; 9 positions match TRBD1. Germline V CDR1 and CDR2: MNHEY, SMNVEV (reference sequence). J lost 9 bases, V lost 6 bases, and 9 bases had no gene match. This CDR3 is built from 14 residues. The CDR3 nucleotides are TGTGCCAGCAGGGGGACAGGGTACGAGGGTGAGCAGTTCTTC. This encodes CASRGTGYEGEQFF.

The J gene is TRBJ1-3, the V gene TRBV7-2, with 12 positions matching TRBD1. The CDR3 loop spans 19 amino acids. Germline CDR1 and CDR2: SGHTA and FQGNSA. The ends lost 1 base at V and 5 bases at J; junction bases unmatched: 12. Here the CDR3 DNA reads TGTGCCAGCAGCTTAGGGGACAGGGGGCCACCCGACAGCCGAAACACCATATATTTT. Amino acids: CASSLGDRGPPDSRNTIYF.

The gene calls are TRBV27 and TRBJ2-1; D call uncertain. The germline gives CDR1 MNHEY, CDR2 SMNVEV (reference sequence). V was clipped by 5 bases and J by 6 bases, with 11 bases between them. The CDR3 spans 13 residues. The CDR3 region is CASSLGILNEQFF. The CDR3 nucleotides read TGTGCCAGCAGTCTGGGCATTCTCAATGAGCAGTTCTTC.

This clone showed up just a few times. The chain joins TRBV9 to TRBJ1-3; D unclear. There are 17 residues in the CDR3. V was trimmed by 3 bases and J by 0 bases, leaving 16 bases between them. The germline V gene has CDR1 SGDLS and CDR2 YYNGEE. The CDR3, as DNA: TGTGCCAGCAGCGACACCCCGGGCGGCTCCTCTGGAAACACCATATATTTT. Protein: CASSDTPGGSSGNTIYF.

The J gene is TRBJ2-2, the V gene TRBV19; no definite D call. Trimming stripped 6 bases from V and 6 bases from J, with 8 bases between. This CDR3 spans 12 amino acids. Germline-derived CDR1 and CDR2 are LNHDA and SQIVND (reference sequence). CDR3 protein: CASRVVAGELFF. The CDR3 DNA is TGTGCCAGTAGGGTGGTGGCCGGGGAGCTGTTTTTT.

This clone was seen more than once but under ten times. The V and J genes are TRBV27 and TRBJ1-6; TRBD1 might be the D (5 bases). Trimming took 5 bases from V and 7 from J, leaving 12 bases between them. This CDR3 contains 14 residues. The germline gives CDR1 MNHEY, CDR2 SMNVEV (reference sequence). The CDR3 sequence is CASSPGTANSPLHF. The CDR3 region has the DNA TGTGCCAGCAGTCCCGGGACGGCGAATTCACCCCTCCACTTT.

CDR3 region: CSVEGGGNIQYF. CDR3 sequence (DNA): TGCAGCGTTGAGGGGGGGGGTAACATTCAGTACTTC. The chain joins TRBV29-1 to TRBJ2-4, with 7 bases matching TRBD2. CDR1 SQVTM and CDR2 ANQGSEA come from the germline V gene. V shed 3 bases, J shed 7 bases, and the junction held 3 bases outside the gene matches. The CDR3 sequence is 12 residues long.

The chain is built from TRBV6-1 and TRBJ2-7, with 10 bases aligning to TRBD2. There are 13 residues in the CDR3. V was clipped by 10 bases and J by 5 bases; unmatched bases: 8. Germline values: CDR1 MNHNS, CDR2 SASEGT. The CDR3 sequence is CATWASGGNEQYF. The CDR3 coding sequence is TGTGCCACATGGGCTAGCGGGGGCAACGAGCAGTACTTC.